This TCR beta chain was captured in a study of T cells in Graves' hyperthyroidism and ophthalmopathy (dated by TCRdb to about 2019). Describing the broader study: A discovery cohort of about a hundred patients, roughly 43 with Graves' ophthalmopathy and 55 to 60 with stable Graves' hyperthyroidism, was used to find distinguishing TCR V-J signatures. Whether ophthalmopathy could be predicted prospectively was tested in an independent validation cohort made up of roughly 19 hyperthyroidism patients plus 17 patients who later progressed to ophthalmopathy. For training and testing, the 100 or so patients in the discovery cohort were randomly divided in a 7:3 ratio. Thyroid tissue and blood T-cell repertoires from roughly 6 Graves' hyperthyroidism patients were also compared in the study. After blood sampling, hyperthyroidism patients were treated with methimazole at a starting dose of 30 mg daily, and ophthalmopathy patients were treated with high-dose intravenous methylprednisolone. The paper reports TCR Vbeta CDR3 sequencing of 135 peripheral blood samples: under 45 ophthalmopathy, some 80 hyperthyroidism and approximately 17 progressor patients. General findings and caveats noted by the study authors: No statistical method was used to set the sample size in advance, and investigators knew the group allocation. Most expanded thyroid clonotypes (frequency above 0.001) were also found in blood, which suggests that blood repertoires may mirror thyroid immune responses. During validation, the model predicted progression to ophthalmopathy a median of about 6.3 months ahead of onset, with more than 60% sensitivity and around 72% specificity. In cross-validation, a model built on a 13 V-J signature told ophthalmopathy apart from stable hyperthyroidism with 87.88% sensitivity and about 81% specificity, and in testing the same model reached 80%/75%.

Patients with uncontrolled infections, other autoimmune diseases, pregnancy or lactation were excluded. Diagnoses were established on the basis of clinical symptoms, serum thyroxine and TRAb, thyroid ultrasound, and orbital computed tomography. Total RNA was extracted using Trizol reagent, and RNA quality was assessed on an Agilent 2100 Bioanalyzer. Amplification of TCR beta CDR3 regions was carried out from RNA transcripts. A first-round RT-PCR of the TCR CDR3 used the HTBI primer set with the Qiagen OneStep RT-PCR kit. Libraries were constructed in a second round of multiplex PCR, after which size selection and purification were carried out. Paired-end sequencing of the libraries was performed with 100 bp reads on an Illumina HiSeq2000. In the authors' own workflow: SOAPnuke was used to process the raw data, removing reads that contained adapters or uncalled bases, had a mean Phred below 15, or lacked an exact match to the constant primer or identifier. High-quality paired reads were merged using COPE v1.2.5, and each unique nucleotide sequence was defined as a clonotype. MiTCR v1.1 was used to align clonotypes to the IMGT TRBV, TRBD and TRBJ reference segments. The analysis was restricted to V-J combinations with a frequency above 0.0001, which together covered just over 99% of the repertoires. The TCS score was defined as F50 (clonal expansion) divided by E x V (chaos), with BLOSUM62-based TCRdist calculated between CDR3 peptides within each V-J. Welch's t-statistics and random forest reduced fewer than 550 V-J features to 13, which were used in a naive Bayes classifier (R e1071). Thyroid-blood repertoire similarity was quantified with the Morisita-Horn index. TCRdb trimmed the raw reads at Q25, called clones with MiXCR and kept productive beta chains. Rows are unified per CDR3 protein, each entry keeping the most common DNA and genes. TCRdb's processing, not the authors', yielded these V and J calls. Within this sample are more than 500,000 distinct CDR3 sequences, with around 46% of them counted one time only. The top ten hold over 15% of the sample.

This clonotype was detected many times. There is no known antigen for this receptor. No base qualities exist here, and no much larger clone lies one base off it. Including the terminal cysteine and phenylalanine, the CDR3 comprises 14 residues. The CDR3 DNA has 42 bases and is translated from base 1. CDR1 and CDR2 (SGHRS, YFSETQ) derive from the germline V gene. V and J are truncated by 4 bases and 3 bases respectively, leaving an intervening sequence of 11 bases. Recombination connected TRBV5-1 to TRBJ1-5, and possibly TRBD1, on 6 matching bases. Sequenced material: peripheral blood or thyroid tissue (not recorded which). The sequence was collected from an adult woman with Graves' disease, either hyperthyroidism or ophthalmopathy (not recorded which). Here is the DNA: TGCGCCAGCAGCCTGGACAGCTACAATCAGCCCCAGCATTTT. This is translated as CASSLDSYNQPQHF. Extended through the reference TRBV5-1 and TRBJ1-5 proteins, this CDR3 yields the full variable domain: KAGVTQTPRYLIKTRGQQVTLSCSPISGHRSVSWYQQTPGQGLQFLFEYFSETQRNKGNFPGRFSGRQFSNSRSEMNVSTLELGDSALYLCASSLDSYNQPQHFGDGTRLSIL.